This T cell receptor beta chain was identified in a study of blood T cell repertoires in COVID-19. Study overall: Donors in the United States, Italy and Spain gave samples during acute or convalescent COVID-19.

Which cohort a participant joined came from the clinical history participants gave. CDR1 LNHDA and CDR2 SQIVND come from the germline V gene (reference sequence). V lost 5 bases to trimming and J lost 1 base, with 11 bases between them. The CDR3 loop spans 14 amino acids. Original processing methods: Reference gene primer amplification gave nucleated cell count estimates. Profiled with immunoSEQ multiplex PCR; TCRdb holds only in-frame clones, not every one. V, J and clone size were drawn from that table, and D and trimming were deduced from the DNA. The sample includes about 250,000 clones, roughly 87% of them seen just once.

This chain joins TRBV19 and TRBJ1-1; D perhaps matches TRBD1 (5 bases). This sequence was found in a woman in her twenties or thirties with acute COVID-19. The sequenced sample was PBMCs or T cells enriched from blood (not recorded which). The CDR3 loop is CASSALRGNTEAFF. The CDR3 DNA reads TGTGCCAGTAGTGCCCTTAGGGGGAACACTGAAGCTTTCTTT.